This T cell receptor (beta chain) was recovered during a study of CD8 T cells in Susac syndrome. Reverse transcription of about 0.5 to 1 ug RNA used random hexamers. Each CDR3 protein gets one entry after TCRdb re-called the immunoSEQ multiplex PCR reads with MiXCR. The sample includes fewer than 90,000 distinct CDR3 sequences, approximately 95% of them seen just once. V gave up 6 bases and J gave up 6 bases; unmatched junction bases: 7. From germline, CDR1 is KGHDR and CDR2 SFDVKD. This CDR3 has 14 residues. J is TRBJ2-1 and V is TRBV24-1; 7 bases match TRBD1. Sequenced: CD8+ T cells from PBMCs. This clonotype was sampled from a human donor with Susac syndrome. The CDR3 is CATSRGTESNEQFF. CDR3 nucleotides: TGTGCCACCAGTCGAGGGACAGAGTCCAATGAGCAGTTCTTC.